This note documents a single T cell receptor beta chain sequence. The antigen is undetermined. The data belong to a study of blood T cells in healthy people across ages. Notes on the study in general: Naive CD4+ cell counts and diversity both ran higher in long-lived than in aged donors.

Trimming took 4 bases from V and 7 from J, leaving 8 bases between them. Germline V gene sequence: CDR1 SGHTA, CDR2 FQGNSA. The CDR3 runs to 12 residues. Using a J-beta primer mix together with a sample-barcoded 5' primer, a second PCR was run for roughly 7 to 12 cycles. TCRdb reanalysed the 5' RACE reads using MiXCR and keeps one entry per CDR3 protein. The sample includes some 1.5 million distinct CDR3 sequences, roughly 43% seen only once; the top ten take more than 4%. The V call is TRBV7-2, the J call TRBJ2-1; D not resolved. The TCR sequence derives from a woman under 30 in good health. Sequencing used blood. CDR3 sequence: CASSSFWNEQFF. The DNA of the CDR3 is TGTGCCAGCAGCTCTTTTTGGAATGAGCAGTTCTTC.